This record looks at one T cell receptor (beta chain) sequence and its context. Sequence at one end of the junction differs from germline and may be a read error. Profiling relied on immunoSEQ multiplex PCR, and the TCRdb table lists in-frame clones only, not all of them. The sample shows over 250,000 clones, 65% to 90% of them seen only once. The data originate from a study of blood T cell repertoires in COVID-19. Germline lookup yields CDR1 KGHDR and CDR2 SFDVKD. The CDR3 runs to 14 residues. The chain is built from TRBV24-1 and TRBJ2-3; D is perhaps TRBD1 (6 bases). Sequencing used peripheral blood. The sequence derives from a human donor in a cohort sampled during active COVID-19. The CDR3 loop reads CATSDPSRGYTQYF. CDR3 sequence (DNA): TGTGCCACCAGTGACCCGAGTAGGGGGTATACACAGTATTTT.